The next 31 T cell receptor beta chains were all read from a single sample in a study of T cell responses to AZD1222 COVID-19 vaccine. Sequencing used immunoSEQ multiplex PCR; TCRdb keeps in-frame clones, though not all of them. Of 100,000 or so clones listed, roughly 88% were seen once; the top ten hold 2.5% to 3.5%. The material sequenced was peripheral blood, taken on day 0 of AZD1222 vaccination. Every receptor here comes from an adult in good health.

The chain recombines TRBV7-2 with TRBJ2-4, with 8 nucleotides matching TRBD2. V lost 2 bases and J lost 0; bases outside the gene matches: 0. This CDR3 spans 15 amino acids. Germline-derived CDR1 and CDR2 are SGHTA and FQGNSA. DNA for the CDR3: TGTGCCAGCAGCTTACTAGCGGGAGCCAAAAACATTCAGTACTTC. Translated: CASSLLAGAKNIQYF.

This chain links TRBV5-4 with TRBJ1-4; possible D gene TRBD1, 6 bases. The germline V gene encodes CDR1 SGHNT and CDR2 YYREEE (reference sequence). With 0 bases removed from V and 4 bases from J, the gap between germline ends came to 10 bases. CDR3 length: 15 residues. The CDR3 DNA is TGTGCCAGCAGCTTGGTCCCGGACAGTAATGAAAAACTGTTTTTT. Amino acid sequence: CASSLVPDSNEKLFF.

V gene TRBV5-8 combines with J gene TRBJ1-5; D is perhaps TRBD1 (5 bases). V was pared by 3 bases and J by 5 bases, with 12 bases between. CDR1 and CDR2 from the germline V gene are SGHTS and YDEGEE. The CDR3 runs 14 residues. The CDR3 protein is CASSWDSGHQPQHF. Here the CDR3 DNA reads TGTGCCAGCAGCTGGGACTCGGGCCATCAGCCCCAGCATTTT.

The chain links TRBV27 to TRBJ1-1, with TRBD1 matching 7 bases. CDR1 is MNHEY and CDR2 is SMNVEV in the germline V gene (reference sequence). The CDR3 consists of 19 residues. The junction had 21 bases not matched to a gene; V was cut back by 7 bases and J by 1 base. Written as DNA, the CDR3 is TGTGCCAGCACTAACTTTAGGAGAGGGGGCAATAATTGGAACACTGAAGCTTTCTTT. This encodes CASTNFRRGGNNWNTEAFF.

This chain joins TRBV5-1 and TRBJ1-2; TRBD1 aligns across 10 bases. Trimming cost V 4 bases and J 2 bases; bases outside gene matches: 5. Per germline, CDR1 SGHRS and CDR2 YFSETQ. The length of the CDR3 is 15 residues. Here the CDR3 reads CASSLTTGGNYGYTF. The CDR3 nucleotides are TGCGCCAGCAGCCTCACGACAGGGGGCAACTATGGCTACACCTTC.

This chain connects TRBV14 to TRBJ2-1; D not resolved. CDR3 length: 14 amino acids. Germline CDR1 is SGHDN and CDR2 is FVKESK. Trimming cost V 4 bases and J 4 bases, with 11 bases left between them. The CDR3 DNA is TGTGCCAGCAGCCCGCCGTGGGGATACAATGAGCAGTTCTTC. It specifies CASSPPWGYNEQFF.

V and J are TRBV7-9 and TRBJ2-2; D uncertain. The germline V gene encodes CDR1 SEHNR and CDR2 FQNEAQ (reference sequence). CDR3 length: 12 amino acids. The V end was cut by 11 bases, the J end by 1 base, with 8 bases between. CDR3 coding DNA: TGTGCCCGTGGAAAGAACACCGGGGAGCTGTTTTTT. Translation gives CARGKNTGELFF. Supplemented by reference TRBV7-9 and TRBJ2-2, the full variable domain reads DTGVSQNPRHKITKRGQNVTFRCDPISEHNRLYWYRQTLGQGPEFLTYFQNEAQLEKSRLLSDRFSAERPKGSFSTLEIQRTEQGDSAMYLCARGKNTGELFFGEGSRLTVL.

This clone appeared a single time. The chain employs TRBV15 and TRBJ2-7; D is undetermined. The CDR3 totals 15 residues. The germline V gene encodes CDR1 LNHNV and CDR2 YYDKDF (reference sequence). V was clipped by 1 base and J by 0 bases, with 10 bases between them. The CDR3 DNA sequence: TGTGCCACCAGCAGAGGGCCGGACGGCTCCTACGAGCAGTACTTC. This translates into CATSRGPDGSYEQYF.

The chain carries TRBV24-1 and TRBJ1-4; D gene uncertain. Germline CDR1 reads KGHDR; CDR2 reads SFDVKD. The V end was cut by 6 bases, the J end by 6 bases, with 10 bases between. The CDR3 totals 13 residues. The CDR3 nucleotides are TGTGCCACCAGTTCGGGGAGTGATGAAAAACTGTTTTTT. This codes for CATSSGSDEKLFF.

CDR3: CASSPLVRGGGGQTDTQYF. CDR3 coding DNA: TGTGCCAGCTCACCGCTAGTACGGGGAGGAGGCGGCCAAACAGATACGCAGTATTTT. The chain carries TRBV18 and TRBJ2-3, with D possibly TRBD2 on 6 matching bases. The CDR3 has 19 residues. V lost 3 bases and J 3 bases, leaving 25 bases between the germline ends. The germline V gene has CDR1 KGHSH and CDR2 LQKENI.

This clone was observed a single time. The chain joins TRBV28 to TRBJ2-1; 9 bases are a match to TRBD2. The CDR3 runs 16 residues. V lost 11 bases to trimming and J lost 6 bases; unmatched junction nucleotides: 17. The germline CDR1 and CDR2 sequences are MDHEN and SYDVKM. CDR3 residues: CASNPLSGRIGNEQFF. The CDR3 coding sequence is TGTGCCTCGAACCCACTTAGCGGGAGAATTGGCAATGAGCAGTTCTTC.

The chain uses TRBV21-1 and TRBJ2-5; the table's D call, TRBD2, was not checked against the DNA. TRBV21-1 is a pseudogene locus. The CDR3 is 14 residues long. CDR3 sequence (DNA): TGTGCCAGCATCAATAGAGGCCAAGAAGAGACCCAGTACTTC. The encoded protein is CASINRGQEETQYF.

J is TRBJ1-1 and V is TRBV19, with a tentative D call TRBD1 (6 bases). V lost 4 bases and J 0 bases, leaving 15 bases between the germline ends. This CDR3 region has 16 residues. Germline V gene lookup returns CDR1 LNHDA and CDR2 SQIVND (reference sequence). CDR3 amino acids: CASSTRRGSLNTEAFF. The CDR3 DNA sequence: TGTGCCAGTAGTACACGCAGGGGAAGTCTGAACACTGAAGCTTTCTTT.

The rearrangement joins TRBV9 to TRBJ2-7; 12 nucleotides agree with TRBD2. The CDR3 is 16 amino acids. The trim removed 4 bases at V and 1 base at J, leaving 6 bases unmatched. Germline lookup yields CDR1 SGDLS and CDR2 YYNGEE. CDR3 coding DNA: TGTGCCAGCAGCCCGCGACTAGCGGGAGCGTCCTACGAGCAGTACTTC. It codes for CASSPRLAGASYEQYF. The full variable domain, rest sourced from reference TRBV9 and TRBJ2-7, is DSGVTQTPKHLITATGQRVTLRCSPRSGDLSVYWYQQSLDQGLQFLIQYYNGEERAKGNILERFSAQQFPDLHSELNLSSLELGDSALYFCASSPRLAGASYEQYFGPGTRLTVT.

The V gene is TRBV10-3, the J gene TRBJ2-7; D tentatively reads TRBD1 or TRBD2 (7 bases each). The germline V gene has CDR1 ENHRY and CDR2 SYGVKD. V lost 6 bases and J lost 1, with 22 bases in between. The CDR3 spans 17 residues. The CDR3 DNA reads as TGTGCCATCAGCCTAGGGACAGCAAGCGGGACATCCTACGAGCAGTACTTC. Protein sequence: CAISLGTASGTSYEQYF.

The DNA of the CDR3 is TGTGCCAGCTCACCAACGAGGGGAAATACAGAGACCCAGTACTTC. Encoded protein: CASSPTRGNTETQYF. The gene calls are TRBV18 and TRBJ2-5; the D gene could be TRBD1 or TRBD2 (5 bases each). Trimming pared 2 bases from V and 4 bases from J, leaving 14 bases between. CDR3 size: 15 residues. CDR1 and CDR2 from the germline V gene are KGHSH and LQKENI.

The chain combines TRBV29-1 with TRBJ1-2; D gene unclear. The CDR3 sequence is 12 residues long. V lost 4 bases to trimming and J lost 8 bases, with 14 bases between them. Germline CDR1 SQVTM, CDR2 ANQGSEA. The CDR3 region has the DNA TGCAGCGTTGGGGGTCTTAAAGAGGGCTACACCTTC. This encodes CSVGGLKEGYTF.

Here the CDR3 reads CAWGRAAEETQYF. The CDR3 nucleotides read TGTGCCTGGGGACGGGCAGCAGAAGAGACCCAGTACTTC. The chain has TRBV30 and TRBJ2-5; no firm D call. V was clipped by 5 bases and J by 3 bases, with 13 bases between them. The CDR3 spans 13 residues. Germline V CDR1 and CDR2: GTSNPN, SVGIG (reference sequence).

This chain uses TRBV5-6 with TRBJ2-7; a possible D gene is TRBD1 (8 bases). Germline values: CDR1 SGHDT, CDR2 YYEEEE. The V and J ends lost 0 bases and 5 bases respectively, with 15 bases between them. This CDR3 is 15 amino acids long. CDR3 sequence (DNA): TGTGCCAGCAGCTTGGTAGACAGGGGAGGGCACGAGCAGTACTTC. The encoded protein is CASSLVDRGGHEQYF.

The gene calls are TRBV19 and TRBJ2-2, with TRBD2 identical over 9 bases. This CDR3 comprises 15 residues. The germline V gene has CDR1 LNHDA and CDR2 SQIVND (reference sequence). The trim removed 9 bases at V and 6 bases at J, leaving 11 bases unmatched. The CDR3 here is CASNSGSFWAGELFF. The CDR3 nucleotides are TGTGCCAGCAATAGCGGGAGTTTTTGGGCCGGGGAGCTGTTTTTT.

The J gene is TRBJ2-2, the V gene TRBV25-1; D gene unclear. CDR1 MGHDK and CDR2 SYGVNS come from the germline V gene. The CDR3 sequence is 12 residues long. V was shortened by 4 bases and J by 4 bases, with 4 bases between the two germline ends. The CDR3 spells CASSVSTGELFF. CDR3 coding DNA: TGTGCCAGCAGTGTATCCACCGGGGAGCTGTTTTTT.

The genes are TRBV27 and TRBJ2-7; no clear D gene. In germline, CDR1 is MNHEY, CDR2 SMNVEV (reference sequence). The length of the CDR3 is 10 residues. Trimming took 6 bases from V and 2 from J, leaving 2 bases between them. The CDR3 region has the DNA TGTGCCAGCAGCACCTACGAGCAGTACTTC. Translation gives CASSTYEQYF.

V and J are TRBV6-5 and TRBJ1-2, with D unresolved. The CDR3 contains 12 residues. V shed 8 bases and J shed 4 bases, with 11 bases lying between them. Per germline, CDR1 MNHEY and CDR2 SVGAGI. CDR3 sequence: CASARSGYGYTF. CDR3 nucleotide sequence: TGTGCCAGCGCGAGGTCAGGCTATGGCTACACCTTC.

V gene TRBV7-2 combines with J gene TRBJ2-3, with 12 bases aligning to TRBD2. V lost 5 bases, J lost 6 bases, and 9 bases stayed unmatched. Per the germline V gene, CDR1 is SGHTA and CDR2 is FQGNSA. The CDR3 consists of 16 residues. The CDR3 is CASSPTVLAGGDTQYF. The CDR3 coding sequence is TGTGCCAGCAGCCCCACGGTACTAGCGGGAGGCGATACGCAGTATTTT.

This chain joins TRBV9 and TRBJ1-5, with TRBD1 identical over 7 bases. The V segment lost 4 bases and the J segment 3 bases; nucleotides outside the gene matches: 4. Germline assignment: CDR1 SGDLS and CDR2 YYNGEE. The CDR3 length is 14 residues. CDR3 sequence reads: CASSTGQANQPQHF. The CDR3 DNA sequence: TGTGCCAGCAGCACTGGACAGGCCAATCAGCCCCAGCATTTT.

The chain employs TRBV2 and TRBJ1-5; D gene unclear. Germline V gives CDR1 SNHLY, CDR2 FYNNEI. This CDR3 is 14 amino acids long. V gave up 3 bases and J gave up 6 bases, with 12 bases separating them. CDR3: CASSELERIQPQHF. The CDR3 nucleotides are TGTGCCAGCAGTGAGTTGGAGCGAATTCAGCCCCAGCATTTT.

The J gene is TRBJ2-5, the V gene TRBV7-2; D is possibly TRBD1 (6 bases). Trimming removed 0 bases at V and 2 bases at J, with 13 bases between. The germline V gene has CDR1 SGHTA and CDR2 FQGNSA. The CDR3 contains 16 residues. The CDR3 is CASSLAPQGIQETQYF. The CDR3 DNA reads TGTGCCAGCAGCTTAGCCCCGCAGGGGATACAAGAGACCCAGTACTTC.

The sample holds one count of this clone. The chain combines TRBV9 with TRBJ2-7; D is possibly TRBD2 (5 bases). CDR3 length: 13 residues. The germline gives CDR1 SGDLS, CDR2 YYNGEE. V gave up 3 bases and J gave up 2 bases, with 9 bases separating them. As DNA, the CDR3 is TGTGCCAGCAGCGGAGGGATTGCCTACGAGCAGTACTTC. It encodes CASSGGIAYEQYF.

The V call is TRBV14, the J call TRBJ2-2, with 11 bases fitting TRBD1. CDR1 and CDR2 (germline): SGHDN, FVKESK. Trimming cost V 4 bases and J 7 bases; bases outside gene matches: 8. The CDR3 has 16 residues. CDR3 in DNA: TGTGCCAGCAGCCCTACCTGGACAGGGGGCTTCGGGGAGCTGTTTTTT. As protein: CASSPTWTGGFGELFF.

The V call is TRBV4-1, the J call TRBJ1-5; 9 nucleotides line up with TRBD1. Germline V gives CDR1 MGHRA, CDR2 YSYEKL. The CDR3 is 13 residues long. V gave up 3 bases and J gave up 6 bases; unmatched junction bases: 0. The CDR3 loop is CASSQGQGQPQHF. In DNA form, the CDR3 reads TGCGCCAGCAGCCAGGGACAGGGTCAGCCCCAGCATTTT.

This chain links TRBV7-9 with TRBJ2-7, with 7 bases lining up with TRBD1. The CDR3 spans 14 residues. V shed 5 bases and J 2 bases; nucleotides not matched to a gene: 6. Germline loops: CDR1 SEHNR, CDR2 FQNEAQ (reference sequence). In DNA form, the CDR3 reads TGTGCCAGCAGCCAGGACAGGACTGCCTACGAGCAGTACTTC. This codes for CASSQDRTAYEQYF.